The clone carrying this T cell receptor (beta chain) has at least ten counts. Trimming cost V 1 base and J 5 bases, with 8 bases left between them. The V gene's germline CDR1 is MNHEY and CDR2 SVGAGI. This CDR3 region has 13 residues. The data were obtained in a study of blood T cell repertoires in COVID-19. Whole-study context: Donors in the United States, Italy and Spain gave samples during acute or convalescent COVID-19. PBMCs, B-cell-depleted T cells, or T cells were the source of the cDNA or gDNA that made up the material.

In the original processing: From reference gene primer amplification, estimates of nucleated cell counts were derived. The assay was immunoSEQ multiplex PCR, and TCRdb's table has in-frame clones only and misses some. V, J and clone size derive from that table, while D and trimming were established from the DNA sequence. This table holds about 190,000 clones, 78% found once. The TCR sequence derives from an elderly woman with active or convalescent COVID-19. The chain employs TRBV6-5 and TRBJ1-1; the D gene is possibly TRBD1 (5 bases). The sample was peripheral blood. Here the CDR3 DNA reads TGTGCCAGCAGTTACTTCCGGGGGACTGAAGCTTTCTTT. Its translation: CASSYFRGTEAFF.